This is a list of T cell receptor beta chains from one sample in a study of cytomegalovirus exposure and HLA in healthy donors. Using immunoSEQ multiplex PCR, the repertoire was profiled, and TCRdb retains in-frame clones only, with some absent. This sample has about 200,000 clones, with around 75% found just once. The material sequenced was PBMCs. The receptors originated from a male donor in good health and CMV-seropositive. Both conserved end residues are trimmed from each CDR3.

V gene	J gene	CDR3 protein
TRBV19	TRBJ1-5	ASNAPSGTGSNQPQH
TRBV5-6	TRBJ2-3	ASSFVGGQGMYTQY
TRBV7-2	TRBJ2-7	ASSPDRVPPYDEQY
TRBV7-2	TRBJ1-5	ASSLDQGDRGPQH
TRBV5-1	TRBJ2-1	ASSLSLAGSSYNEQF
TRBV5-4	TRBJ1-6	ASSLVGSVSPLH
TRBV7-2	TRBJ2-7	ASSPEVGEQY
TRBV18	TRBJ2-5	ASSPGVTSGWQETQY
TRBV28	TRBJ2-2	ASSLGPTTNTGELF
TRBV5-1	TRBJ2-5	ASSLRFIGGPEETQY
TRBV4-3	TRBJ2-1	ASSQDLALGGGVGNEQF
TRBV7-8	TRBJ1-5	ASSLGSGGNHQPQH
TRBV5-1	TRBJ2-1	ASSLSLAGGYPNEQF
TRBV7-2	TRBJ2-7	ASTPQRDRAHEQY
TRBV6-6	TRBJ1-4	ASRRDLPTNEKLF
TRBV29-1	TRBJ2-7	SVVLSSYEQY
TRBV27	TRBJ2-1	ASTQRRSSYNEQF
TRBV7-6	TRBJ2-1	ASSSKTSPNNEQF
TRBV4-3	TRBJ2-7	ASSQEGQGAYEQY
TRBV18	TRBJ1-2	ASSPGTDNYGYT
TRBV27	TRBJ2-7	ATHPGQGPYEQY